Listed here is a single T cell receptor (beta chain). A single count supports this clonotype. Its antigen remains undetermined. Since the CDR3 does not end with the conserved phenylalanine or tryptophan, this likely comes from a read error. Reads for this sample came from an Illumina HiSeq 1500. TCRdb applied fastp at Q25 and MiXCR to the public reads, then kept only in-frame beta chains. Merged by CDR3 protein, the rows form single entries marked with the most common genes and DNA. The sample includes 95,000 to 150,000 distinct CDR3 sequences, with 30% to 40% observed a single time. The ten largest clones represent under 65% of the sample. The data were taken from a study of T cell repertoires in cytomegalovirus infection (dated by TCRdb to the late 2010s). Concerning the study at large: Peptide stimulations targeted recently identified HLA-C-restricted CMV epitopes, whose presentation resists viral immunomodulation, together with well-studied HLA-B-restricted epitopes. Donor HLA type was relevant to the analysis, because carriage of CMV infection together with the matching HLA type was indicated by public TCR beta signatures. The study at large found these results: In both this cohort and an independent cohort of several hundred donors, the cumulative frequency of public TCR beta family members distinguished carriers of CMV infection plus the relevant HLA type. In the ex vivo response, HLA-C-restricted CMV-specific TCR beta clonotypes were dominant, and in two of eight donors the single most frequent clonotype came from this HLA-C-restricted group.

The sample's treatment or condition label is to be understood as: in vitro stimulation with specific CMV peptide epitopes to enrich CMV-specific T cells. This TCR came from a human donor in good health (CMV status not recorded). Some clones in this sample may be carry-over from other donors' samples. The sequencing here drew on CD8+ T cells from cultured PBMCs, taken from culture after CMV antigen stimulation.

The CDR3 here reads CSARDYGTDYNEQFV. The nucleotides read TGCAGTGCTAGAGATTATGGGACCGACTACAATGAGCAGTTCGTC. The receptor chain draws on TRBV20-1 and TRBJ2-1, with the D call perhaps TRBD1 or TRBD2, each one matching 5 bases. The junction shows trimming of 0 bases on V and 3 bases on J, plus 12 bases between the germline ends. The germline V gene (reference sequence) gives CDR1 as DFQATT and CDR2 as SNEGSKA. The CDR3 adds up to 15 amino acids, both ends counted. Only the CDR3 DNA is retained, 45 bases long and in frame from the first base.